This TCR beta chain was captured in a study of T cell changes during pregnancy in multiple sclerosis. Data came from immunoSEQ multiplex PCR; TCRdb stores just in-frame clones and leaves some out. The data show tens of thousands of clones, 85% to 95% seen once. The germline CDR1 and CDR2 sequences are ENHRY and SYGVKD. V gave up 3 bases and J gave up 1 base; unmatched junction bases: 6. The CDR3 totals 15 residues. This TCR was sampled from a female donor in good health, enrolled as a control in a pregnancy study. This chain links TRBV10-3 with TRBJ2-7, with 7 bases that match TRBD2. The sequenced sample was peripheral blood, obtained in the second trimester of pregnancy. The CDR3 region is CAISDKSGKSYEQYF. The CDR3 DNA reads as TGTGCCATCAGTGATAAAAGCGGGAAATCCTACGAGCAGTACTTC.